A single TCR beta chain is shown here with its context. Other DNA sequences from this sample encode an identical CDR3 as well. Per the authors' pipeline: Reference gene primer amplification gave estimated nucleated cell counts. Generated by immunoSEQ multiplex PCR, the TCRdb table keeps only in-frame clones and is missing some. The V and J calls and clone size come from that table; D and trimming were worked out from the DNA. The table includes about 200,000 clones, approximately 85% detected once. This entry is derived from a study of blood T cell repertoires in COVID-19. For the study at large: Nucleic acid was either cDNA or gDNA, and it came from T cells, B-cell-depleted T cells, or PBMCs.

The source of this sequence is a woman between 45 and 60 years old with active or convalescent COVID-19. Sequencing was carried out using peripheral blood.

In DNA, the CDR3 is TGTGCCAGCAGCTTAGCGGGCAGCTCCTACAATGAGCAGTTCTTC. This encodes CASSLAGSSYNEQFF. This chain uses TRBV7-2 with TRBJ2-1; D not resolved. Between the trimmed V and J ends, which lost 0 bases and 0 bases, there was a span of 6 bases. The germline V gene encodes CDR1 SGHTA and CDR2 FQGNSA. This CDR3 comprises 15 residues.